The clone carrying this TCR beta chain came up a few times. This specimen belongs to a study of blood T cell repertoires in COVID-19. Assay used: immunoSEQ multiplex PCR; TCRdb lists only in-frame clones, some missing. This sample has about 170,000 clones, with around nine tenths found just once. The specimen sequenced was peripheral blood. The source of this sequence is a man between 18 and 29 years old with active or convalescent COVID-19.

DNA for the CDR3: TGTGCCAGCAGTGAATTAGGCAGGGGCTATGGCTACACCTTC. It is translated as CASSELGRGYGYTF. The rearrangement uses TRBV6-1 and TRBJ1-2; TRBD1 might be the D (6 bases). Germline V gene lookup returns CDR1 MNHNS and CDR2 SASEGT. The CDR3 length is 14 residues. The V gene lost 2 bases and the J gene lost 4 bases, with 11 bases spanning the gap.